This TCR beta chain was documented in a study of blood T cell repertoires in COVID-19. TCRdb keeps only in-frame clones here, not all; method: immunoSEQ multiplex PCR. The table has tens of thousands of clones, 87% seen once. J gave up 3 bases and V 4 bases, and 6 bases lay outside the gene matches. The CDR3 is 16 residues long. CDR1 and CDR2 from the germline V gene are SGHVS and FQNEAQ. This clonotype was obtained from a woman aged 50 to 65 with acute or convalescent COVID-19. The specimen sequenced was peripheral blood. V gene TRBV7-8 combines with J gene TRBJ1-1, with 12 positions matching TRBD1. The CDR3 is CASSSRDRGLDTEAFF. The CDR3 nucleotides are TGTGCCAGCAGCTCAAGGGACAGGGGGCTGGACACTGAAGCTTTCTTT.